Listed below are T cell receptor beta chains from one sample, sequenced in a study of shared clonotypes between healthy human individuals. Clones were sequenced by immunoSEQ multiplex PCR, and TCRdb holds only the in-frame ones, with some missing. The sample contains 2,100,000 or so clones, around 95% of which appear only once. Sample: naive CD4+ T cells sorted from blood. These receptors all stem from a man between 18 and 29 years old in good health. Both conserved end residues are part of each CDR3. Each record gives: J gene, V gene, D gene, clone size, CDR3 protein, CDR3 DNA. The D gene is left open where the match is weak. Size is omitted from some rows. Given values are once, few, many or a class for expanded clones.

j_gene: TRBJ2-5; v_gene: TRBV5-6; d_gene: TRBD1; abundance: .; CDR3aa: CASSLLITGGSETQYF; CDR3nt: TGTGCCAGCAGCTTGTTAATAACAGGGGGCTCAGAGACCCAGTACTTC
j_gene: TRBJ2-7; v_gene: TRBV10-3; d_gene: TRBD2; abundance: .; CDR3aa: CAIRGTSGYEQYF; CDR3nt: TGTGCCATCAGAGGGACTAGCGGCTACGAGCAGTACTTC
j_gene: TRBJ2-1; v_gene: TRBV18; d_gene: TRBD2; abundance: .; CDR3aa: CASSPPASGMMVNEQFF; CDR3nt: TGTGCCAGCTCACCACCTGCTAGCGGGATGATGGTAAATGAGCAGTTCTTC
j_gene: TRBJ2-1; v_gene: TRBV30; d_gene: .; abundance: .; CDR3aa: CAWSWDWSSYNEQFF; CDR3nt: TGTGCCTGGAGTTGGGACTGGAGCTCCTACAATGAGCAGTTCTTC
j_gene: TRBJ1-6; v_gene: TRBV5-4; d_gene: .; abundance: .; CDR3aa: CASSLEIANNSPLHF; CDR3nt: TGTGCCAGCAGCTTGGAAATTGCCAACAATTCACCCCTCCACTTT
j_gene: TRBJ2-5; v_gene: TRBV7-2; d_gene: TRBD2; abundance: once; CDR3aa: CASSLRGSGRRETQYF; CDR3nt: TGTGCCAGCAGCTTAAGGGGTAGCGGGAGGAGAGAGACCCAGTACTTC
j_gene: TRBJ1-5; v_gene: TRBV5-6; d_gene: TRBD1; abundance: .; CDR3aa: CASSTGQGTFNQPQHF; CDR3nt: TGTGCCAGCAGCACCGGACAGGGGACATTCAATCAGCCCCAGCATTTT
j_gene: TRBJ2-2; v_gene: TRBV6-1; d_gene: .; abundance: .; CDR3aa: CASSERTPNTGELFF; CDR3nt: TGTGCCAGCAGTGAAAGGACTCCGAACACCGGGGAGCTGTTTTTT
j_gene: TRBJ2-5; v_gene: TRBV5-6; d_gene: .; abundance: .; CDR3aa: CASSLAGAGETQYF; CDR3nt: TGTGCCAGCAGCTTGGCCGGGGCGGGCGAGACCCAGTACTTC
j_gene: TRBJ2-7; v_gene: TRBV19; d_gene: TRBD2; abundance: .; CDR3aa: CASRSAGGQDEQYF; CDR3nt: TGTGCCAGTAGATCAGCGGGGGGGCAGGACGAGCAGTACTTC
j_gene: TRBJ1-4; v_gene: TRBV6-5; d_gene: TRBD1; abundance: .; CDR3aa: CASSLGGVGEKLFF; CDR3nt: TGTGCCAGCAGTCTAGGGGGCGTAGGGGAAAAACTGTTTTTT